This T cell receptor (beta chain) was retrieved from a study of OX40 agonist ivuxolimab in advanced cancers. On the study more broadly: Patients undergoing dose escalation presented with hepatocellular carcinoma, melanoma, renal cell or head and neck cancer. Averaging 60 years in age, with a range of about 20 to 90, the cohort was 80% to 90% male.

TCRdb's copy holds only in-frame clones and misses some; the assay was immunoSEQ multiplex PCR. The sample records some 80,000 clones, 65% to 90% being singletons. Germline CDR1 and CDR2: SNHLY and FYNNEI. This CDR3 is built from 14 residues. V gave up 6 bases and J gave up 3 bases; unmatched junction bases: 4. The material was CD4+ or CD8+ T cells sorted from blood, obtained in a trial of the OX40 agonist ivuxolimab. The sequence was obtained from an adult with an advanced solid tumor such as melanoma, head and neck, liver or kidney cancer. The chain uses TRBV2 and TRBJ2-7; 11 bases are a match to TRBD1. The CDR3: CASSPGQGVYEQYF. The DNA for the CDR3 is TGTGCCAGCAGCCCGGGACAGGGGGTCTACGAGCAGTACTTC.